This entry lists 11 T cell receptor beta chains sequenced from one sample in a study of blood T cell repertoires in COVID-19. Method: immunoSEQ multiplex PCR; TCRdb's copy keeps in-frame clones and lacks some. Among 350,000 to 550,000 clones listed, roughly 91% were seen once. Sequenced: peripheral blood. The receptors originated from a woman aged 25 to 39 with acute or convalescent COVID-19.

V gene TRBV30 combines with J gene TRBJ1-1; D unresolved. Trimming removed 1 base from V and 5 bases from J, with 8 bases in between. The CDR3 totals 12 residues. Germline values: CDR1 GTSNPN, CDR2 SVGIG (reference sequence). The CDR3 sequence is CAWSARVTEAFF. CDR3 coding DNA: TGTGCCTGGAGTGCGAGGGTTACTGAAGCTTTCTTT. Looking up the rest from reference TRBV30 and TRBJ1-1 gives the full variable domain: SQTIHQWPATLVQPVGSPLSLECTVEGTSNPNLYWYRQAAGRGLQLLFYSVGIGQISSEVPQNLSASRPQDRQFILSSKKLLLSDSGFYLCAWSARVTEAFFGQGTRLTVV.

This chain uses TRBV24-1 with TRBJ2-7; a weak D match, TRBD1 (5 bases). Per the germline V gene, CDR1 is KGHDR and CDR2 is SFDVKD. The V gene lost 6 bases and the J gene lost 2 bases, with 16 bases spanning the gap. This CDR3 comprises 15 residues. The CDR3 region is CATSSATGATYEQYF. In DNA, the CDR3 is TGTGCCACCAGTTCCGCTACAGGCGCTACCTACGAGCAGTACTTC.

V gene TRBV7-3 combines with J gene TRBJ2-6, with 7 nucleotides matching TRBD1. CDR3 length: 15 amino acids. V was pared by 5 bases and J by 3 bases, with 4 bases of the junction left unmatched. In germline, CDR1 is SGHTA, CDR2 FQGTGA. The DNA for the CDR3 is TGTGCCAGCAGCATGACAGGGATTGGGGCCAACGTCCTGACTTTC. This codes for CASSMTGIGANVLTF.

V and J are TRBV10-3 and TRBJ1-1, with 7 nucleotides matching TRBD1. Germline trimming cut 6 bases from V and 5 bases from J; bases unmatched to any gene: 0. CDR1 and CDR2 (germline): ENHRY, SYGVKD. This CDR3 comprises 11 residues. Here the CDR3 DNA reads TGTGCCATCAGGGGACAGACTGAAGCTTTCTTT. Translation: CAIRGQTEAFF.

The chain carries TRBV5-4 and TRBJ2-5; the match to TRBD1 covers 7 bases. Germline assignment: CDR1 SGHNT and CDR2 YYREEE (reference sequence). The CDR3 contains 16 residues. V shed 0 bases, J shed 3 bases, and the junction held 8 bases outside the gene matches. CDR3 sequence: CASSLGTGTEKETQYF. CDR3 in DNA: TGTGCCAGCAGCTTGGGGACCGGGACAGAAAAAGAGACCCAGTACTTC.

The genes are TRBV7-3 and TRBJ1-1; no clear D. The germline CDR1 and CDR2 sequences are SGHTA and FQGTGA. The length of the CDR3 is 14 residues. Deletions cut 2 bases from V and 4 bases from J, with 11 bases between. The CDR3 nucleotides are TGTGCCAGCAGCTTAGCCGGGGAGTTCACTGAAGCTTTCTTT. It translates to CASSLAGEFTEAFF.

V and J are TRBV5-5 and TRBJ1-2; no clear D. Germline V gene sequence: CDR1 SGHKS, CDR2 YYEKEE (reference sequence). The CDR3 is 18 amino acids. With 0 bases removed from V and 5 bases from J, the gap between germline ends came to 23 bases. The chain's CDR3 is CASSLVLRATRNSYGYTF. In DNA form, the CDR3 reads TGTGCCAGCAGCTTGGTTTTGCGTGCCACTCGAAATTCTTATGGCTACACCTTC.

The chain carries TRBV6-5 and TRBJ2-3; 8 bases fit TRBD1. Looked up from germline, CDR1 is MNHEY and CDR2 is SVGAGI. The trim removed 6 bases at V and 5 bases at J, leaving 7 bases unmatched. The CDR3 is made up of 14 amino acids. In nucleotides, the CDR3 is TGTGCCAGCAGGACGACAGGGGTGGTAGATACGCAGTATTTT. It codes for CASRTTGVVDTQYF.

This clone came up once. The chain uses TRBV7-2 and TRBJ2-2, with a tentative D call TRBD1 (6 bases). CDR1 and CDR2 from the germline V gene are SGHTA and FQGNSA. V dropped 5 bases and J dropped 8 bases, with 21 bases sitting between them. This CDR3 is built from 16 residues. In nucleotides, the CDR3 is TGTGCCAGCAGCCCCCGAGTAACTACAGGGTCGGGGGAGCTGTTTTTT. Its protein is CASSPRVTTGSGELFF. The whole variable domain, remainder taken from reference TRBV7-2 and TRBJ2-2, is GAGVSQSPSNKVTEKGKDVELRCDPISGHTALYWYRQSLGQGLEFLIYFQGNSAPDKSGLPSDRFSAERTGGSVSTLTIQRTQQEDSAVYLCASSPRVTTGSGELFFGEGSRLTVL.

This sequence joins TRBV10-3 and TRBJ2-3, with D perhaps TRBD1 (6 bases). Trimming took 6 bases from V and 0 from J, leaving 16 bases between them. Per the germline V gene, CDR1 is ENHRY and CDR2 is SYGVKD. This CDR3 region has 16 residues. The CDR3: CAIRPGQTQSTDTQYF. Written as DNA, the CDR3 is TGTGCCATCAGACCCGGACAGACACAAAGCACAGATACGCAGTATTTT.

J is TRBJ1-1 and V is TRBV7-9, with no clear D. Germline V CDR1 and CDR2: SEHNR, FQNEAQ (reference sequence). There are 15 residues in the CDR3. Trimming stripped 3 bases from V and 5 bases from J, with 16 bases between. The CDR3 loop is CASSFKSIGGTEAFF. The CDR3 DNA sequence: TGTGCCAGCAGCTTCAAGTCTATCGGAGGGACTGAAGCTTTCTTT.